The present TCR beta chain was sequenced within a study of blood T cell repertoires in COVID-19. Study in general: Some COVID-19 samples were acute and others convalescent; all came from the United States, Italy and Spain.

There are 13 residues in the CDR3. The V and J ends lost 3 bases and 8 bases respectively, with 14 bases between them. CDR1 is SGDLS, CDR2 YYNGEE, per germline. Original processing notes: Nucleated cell counts were estimated from reference gene primer amplification. Produced via immunoSEQ multiplex PCR; TCRdb's table is partial and in-frame only. From that table come the V and J calls and clone size; the DNA was used to work out D and trimming. The table lists about 95,000 clones, less than 85% of them singletons. Sequencing was carried out using peripheral blood. The clonotype originates from a human donor in a cohort sampled during active COVID-19. The rearrangement uses TRBV9 and TRBJ1-2, with D possibly matching TRBD1 (5 bases). DNA of the CDR3: TGTGCCAGCAGCGCCACGGGGGGTTGGGGCTACACCTTC. Amino acid sequence: CASSATGGWGYTF.